This T cell receptor (beta chain) was sequenced during a study of beta chain features in type 1 diabetes. Study results and limitations: A greater similarity of naive, central memory and Treg TCRB repertoires was seen among patients than among healthy donors. Type 1 diabetes patients had TCRB CDR3s that were shorter (moderately but significantly so) in all four CD4+ subsets.

This clone was seen only a few times. Its antigen remains unknown. V was clipped by 0 bases and J by 0 bases; unmatched bases: 20. There are 22 residues in the CDR3. Sequencing targeted expressed TCRB transcripts, as all isolated RNA had been reverse transcribed. Sequenced by immunoSEQ multiplex PCR; TCRdb stores in-frame clones only, minus some. The sample consists of under 550,000 clones, 9.5% to 12% of them appearing once. Blood was collected once per donor into heparin, averaging around 0.11 L. Based on CD45RO/CCR7/CD25/CD127/CD95/CD27, CD4+ regulatory, stem cell-like memory, naive and central memory cells were sorted.

Sequencing input: naive CD4+ T cells from blood. This TCR was sampled from a woman aged 18-30 years in good health. This chain joins TRBV23-1 and TRBJ2-5; 9 nucleotides match TRBD2. TRBV23-1 counts as an open reading frame of uncertain function. CDR3 nucleotide sequence: TGCGCCAGCAGTCAATCCATCGGCCGTCGCGCCGCTAGCGGGGACGACCAAGAGACCCAGTACTTC. Amino acids: CASSQSIGRRAASGDDQETQYF.